Listed below are T cell receptor beta chains from one sample, sequenced in a study of blood T cell repertoires in COVID-19. Only in-frame clones appear in the TCRdb table, and some are missing; sequencing was by immunoSEQ multiplex PCR. Found here are 100,000 to 150,000 clones, roughly four fifths of them singletons; the top ten hold roughly 15%. Sequenced material: peripheral blood. The receptor set was obtained from a man aged 25 to 40 with COVID-19, enrolled during active disease. Each CDR3 is given with its conserved first and last residue. Each record gives: V gene, D gene, clone size, J gene, CDR3 protein, CDR3 DNA. A D gene is named only where the DNA matches it firmly. The listing skips clone size in some rows; elsewhere it reads once, few, many or a size class.

V gene: TRBV14
D gene: TRBD2
clone size: NA
J gene: TRBJ2-1
CDR3 protein: CASRNSSGGVDEQFF
CDR3 DNA: TGTGCCAGCAGAAACTCTAGCGGGGGGGTGGATGAGCAGTTCTTC

V gene: TRBV2
D gene: NA
clone size: NA
J gene: TRBJ1-2
CDR3 protein: CASSPGEMGGYTF
CDR3 DNA: TGTGCCAGCAGTCCAGGGGAGATGGGCGGCTACACCTTC

V gene: TRBV7-2
D gene: NA
clone size: NA
J gene: TRBJ1-5
CDR3 protein: CASSLVSAGNNQPQHF
CDR3 DNA: TGTGCCAGCAGCTTAGTTTCGGCAGGGAACAATCAGCCCCAGCATTTT

V gene: TRBV7-9
D gene: NA
clone size: NA
J gene: TRBJ2-7
CDR3 protein: CASSPGLEQYF
CDR3 DNA: TGTGCCAGCAGCCCGGGACTCGAGCAGTACTTC

V gene: TRBV28
D gene: NA
clone size: NA
J gene: TRBJ1-2
CDR3 protein: CASSSGYLSRGYGYTF
CDR3 DNA: TGTGCCAGCAGTTCCGGTTATTTGAGCCGTGGCTATGGCTACACCTTC

V gene: TRBV9
D gene: NA
clone size: NA
J gene: TRBJ1-5
CDR3 protein: CASSAIRRTVRVSSNQPQHF
CDR3 DNA: TGTGCCAGCAGCGCTATTAGAAGGACAGTACGCGTAAGTAGCAATCAGCCCCAGCATTTT

V gene: TRBV30
D gene: NA
clone size: NA
J gene: TRBJ2-2
CDR3 protein: CASQDLNTGELFF
CDR3 DNA: TGTGCCTCACAGGACCTGAACACCGGGGAGCTGTTTTTT

V gene: TRBV19
D gene: TRBD1
clone size: NA
J gene: TRBJ1-1
CDR3 protein: CASSTTGGMITEAFF
CDR3 DNA: TGTGCCAGTAGCACAACAGGGGGCATGATCACTGAAGCTTTCTTT

V gene: TRBV5-8
D gene: TRBD1
clone size: once
J gene: TRBJ2-2
CDR3 protein: CASSPGQGHGELFF
CDR3 DNA: TGTGCCAGCAGCCCGGGACAGGGGCACGGGGAGCTGTTTTTT

V gene: TRBV6-4
D gene: TRBD1
clone size: NA
J gene: TRBJ2-3
CDR3 protein: CASSRAGGAADTQYF
CDR3 DNA: TGTGCCAGCAGTCGCGCAGGGGGCGCAGCAGATACGCAGTATTTT

V gene: TRBV5-1
D gene: NA
clone size: NA
J gene: TRBJ1-1
CDR3 protein: CASSLDGQNTEAFF
CDR3 DNA: TGCGCCAGCAGCTTGGACGGACAGAACACTGAAGCTTTCTTT

V gene: TRBV6-2/TRBV6-3
D gene: TRBD1
clone size: NA
J gene: TRBJ1-1
CDR3 protein: CASSLHMDRSTEAFF
CDR3 DNA: TGTGCCAGCAGTTTGCATATGGACAGGTCCACTGAAGCTTTCTTT

V gene: TRBV7-2
D gene: TRBD2
clone size: NA
J gene: TRBJ2-7
CDR3 protein: CASSPSMGSGSGSYEQYF
CDR3 DNA: TGTGCCAGCAGTCCAAGTATGGGTAGCGGGAGTGGCTCGTACGAGCAGTACTTC

V gene: TRBV7-3
D gene: NA
clone size: NA
J gene: TRBJ2-2
CDR3 protein: CASTSPGTGELFF
CDR3 DNA: TGTGCCAGCACATCACCAGGGACCGGGGAGCTGTTTTTT

V gene: TRBV27
D gene: NA
clone size: once
J gene: TRBJ2-7
CDR3 protein: CASSRGESYEQYF
CDR3 DNA: TGTGCCAGCAGCAGGGGGGAGTCCTACGAGCAGTACTTC

V gene: TRBV11-2
D gene: NA
clone size: NA
J gene: TRBJ1-1
CDR3 protein: CASTLSGQGTEAFF
CDR3 DNA: TGTGCCAGCACCCTTTCCGGGCAGGGGACTGAAGCTTTCTTT

V gene: TRBV28
D gene: TRBD1
clone size: NA
J gene: TRBJ2-7
CDR3 protein: CASSSRARDRPYEQYF
CDR3 DNA: TGTGCCAGCAGTTCCCGAGCCCGGGACAGACCTTACGAGCAGTACTTC

V gene: TRBV7-9
D gene: TRBD1
clone size: NA
J gene: TRBJ2-6
CDR3 protein: CASSPDRAGANVLTF
CDR3 DNA: TGTGCCAGCAGCCCCGACAGGGCTGGGGCCAACGTCCTGACTTTC

V gene: TRBV2
D gene: TRBD1
clone size: NA
J gene: TRBJ1-2
CDR3 protein: CASRAGTGNGYTF
CDR3 DNA: TGTGCCAGCAGGGCCGGGACAGGGAACGGCTACACCTTC

V gene: TRBV24-1
D gene: NA
clone size: NA
J gene: TRBJ1-2
CDR3 protein: CATSMGANYGYTF
CDR3 DNA: TGTGCCACCAGCATGGGAGCCAACTATGGCTACACCTTC

V gene: TRBV4-1
D gene: NA
clone size: NA
J gene: TRBJ1-1
CDR3 protein: CASSQTGVTEAFF
CDR3 DNA: TGCGCCAGCAGCCAAACGGGGGTCACTGAAGCTTTCTTT

V gene: TRBV10-1
D gene: TRBD2
clone size: NA
J gene: TRBJ2-1
CDR3 protein: CASSDGTSGLGSYNEQFF
CDR3 DNA: TGCGCCAGCAGTGACGGGACTAGCGGACTTGGCTCCTACAATGAGCAGTTCTTC

V gene: TRBV11-2
D gene: TRBD2
clone size: NA
J gene: TRBJ2-1
CDR3 protein: CASSLEVGTSGRVVNEQFF
CDR3 DNA: TGTGCCAGCAGCTTAGAAGTAGGTACTAGCGGGAGGGTTGTTAATGAGCAGTTCTTC

V gene: TRBV5-1
D gene: TRBD1
clone size: NA
J gene: TRBJ2-1
CDR3 protein: CASSQGQGTYGEQFF
CDR3 DNA: TGCGCCAGCAGCCAGGGACAGGGGACGTACGGTGAGCAGTTCTTC

V gene: TRBV6-9
D gene: TRBD1
clone size: NA
J gene: TRBJ2-7
CDR3 protein: CASSLPGQGHSEQYF
CDR3 DNA: TGTGCCAGCAGCCTCCCGGGACAGGGCCATTCCGAGCAGTACTTC

V gene: TRBV5-5
D gene: NA
clone size: NA
J gene: TRBJ2-2
CDR3 protein: CASSLNRGRDTGELFF
CDR3 DNA: TGTGCCAGCAGCTTAAACAGGGGGAGGGACACCGGGGAGCTGTTTTTT

V gene: TRBV3-1/TRBV3-2
D gene: NA
clone size: NA
J gene: TRBJ1-3
CDR3 protein: CASTDGIGPFGNTIYF
CDR3 DNA: TGTGCCAGCACCGACGGGATAGGGCCATTTGGAAACACCATATATTTT

V gene: TRBV6-6
D gene: TRBD1
clone size: NA
J gene: TRBJ1-1
CDR3 protein: CASSPQDRVGPGTEAFF
CDR3 DNA: TGTGCCAGCAGTCCACAGGACAGGGTGGGCCCAGGCACTGAAGCTTTCTTT

V gene: TRBV6-5
D gene: NA
clone size: NA
J gene: TRBJ2-5
CDR3 protein: CASKAKTGGGETQYF
CDR3 DNA: TGTGCCAGCAAGGCCAAAACGGGCGGCGGGGAGACCCAGTACTTC

V gene: TRBV7-2
D gene: NA
clone size: NA
J gene: TRBJ2-2
CDR3 protein: CASSSDSRRELFF
CDR3 DNA: TGTGCCAGCAGCTCGGACAGCCGCCGGGAGCTGTTTTTT

V gene: TRBV29-1
D gene: TRBD1
clone size: NA
J gene: TRBJ1-1
CDR3 protein: CSVEKPQGAGAFF
CDR3 DNA: TGCAGCGTTGAAAAACCTCAGGGGGCAGGAGCTTTCTTT

V gene: TRBV9
D gene: TRBD2
clone size: NA
J gene: TRBJ2-3
CDR3 protein: CASSADGGVDTQYF
CDR3 DNA: TGTGCCAGCAGCGCGGATGGGGGGGTCGATACGCAGTATTTT

V gene: TRBV5-1
D gene: NA
clone size: NA
J gene: TRBJ1-2
CDR3 protein: CASSLEQNYGYTF
CDR3 DNA: TGCGCCAGCAGCTTGGAACAGAACTATGGCTACACCTTC

V gene: TRBV29-1
D gene: TRBD1
clone size: NA
J gene: TRBJ1-2
CDR3 protein: CSVDPRVGRGLF
CDR3 DNA: TGCAGCGTTGACCCTAGGGTCGGCAGGGGGCTCTTC

V gene: TRBV7-8
D gene: TRBD1
clone size: NA
J gene: TRBJ1-4
CDR3 protein: CASSLEDGTDTTNEKLFF
CDR3 DNA: TGTGCCAGCAGCTTAGAAGACGGGACAGATACAACTAATGAAAAACTGTTTTTT

V gene: TRBV13
D gene: NA
clone size: NA
J gene: TRBJ1-4
CDR3 protein: CASSYRTGNEKLFF
CDR3 DNA: TGTGCCAGCAGCTATAGGACGGGGAATGAAAAACTGTTTTTT

V gene: TRBV3-1/TRBV3-2
D gene: NA
clone size: many
J gene: TRBJ1-3
CDR3 protein: CASSQVAIGNTIYF
CDR3 DNA: TGTGCCAGCAGCCAAGTGGCAATTGGAAACACCATATATTTT

V gene: TRBV28
D gene: NA
clone size: few
J gene: TRBJ1-2
CDR3 protein: CASKDYREGYGYTF
CDR3 DNA: TGTGCCAGCAAGGATTACAGGGAGGGCTATGGCTACACCTTC

V gene: TRBV19
D gene: TRBD1
clone size: once
J gene: TRBJ1-4
CDR3 protein: CASSPVGGGKLFF
CDR3 DNA: TGTGCCAGTAGTCCGGTAGGGGGCGGAAAACTGTTTTTT

V gene: TRBV9
D gene: NA
clone size: NA
J gene: TRBJ2-1
CDR3 protein: CASSAQGAVGYNEQFF
CDR3 DNA: TGTGCCAGCAGCGCCCAAGGGGCGGTTGGGTACAATGAGCAGTTCTTC

V gene: TRBV5-4
D gene: TRBD2
clone size: NA
J gene: TRBJ2-1
CDR3 protein: CASSLVGTSFSSSYNEQFF
CDR3 DNA: TGTGCCAGCAGCTTGGTTGGGACTAGCTTTTCGAGCTCCTACAATGAGCAGTTCTTC

V gene: TRBV5-4
D gene: NA
clone size: NA
J gene: TRBJ2-1
CDR3 protein: CASTLGGMGLYNEQFF
CDR3 DNA: TGTGCCAGCACGTTGGGCGGGATGGGCCTTTACAATGAGCAGTTCTTC

V gene: TRBV12-5
D gene: TRBD1
clone size: NA
J gene: TRBJ1-1
CDR3 protein: CASGLGDRGLHTEAFF
CDR3 DNA: TGTGCTAGTGGTTTGGGGGACAGGGGTCTGCACACTGAAGCTTTCTTT

V gene: TRBV19
D gene: NA
clone size: once
J gene: TRBJ1-2
CDR3 protein: CASSISGYGYTF
CDR3 DNA: TGTGCCAGTAGTATTTCGGGGTATGGCTACACCTTC

V gene: TRBV28
D gene: TRBD1
clone size: once
J gene: TRBJ1-1
CDR3 protein: CASSLGVLDRQGDTEAFF
CDR3 DNA: TGTGCCAGCAGTTTAGGGGTCTTGGACAGGCAGGGGGACACTGAAGCTTTCTTT

V gene: TRBV4-1
D gene: TRBD1
clone size: NA
J gene: TRBJ1-3
CDR3 protein: CASSQDIGWGDRAGNTIYF
CDR3 DNA: TGCGCCAGCAGCCAAGATATCGGCTGGGGCGACAGGGCTGGAAACACCATATATTTT

V gene: TRBV6-5
D gene: TRBD2
clone size: NA
J gene: TRBJ2-3
CDR3 protein: CASQGGAGVLNTQYF
CDR3 DNA: TGTGCCAGCCAAGGCGGAGCGGGAGTTCTGAATACGCAGTATTTT

V gene: TRBV29-1
D gene: NA
clone size: NA
J gene: TRBJ1-4
CDR3 protein: CSGKTPVNEKLFF
CDR3 DNA: TGCAGCGGAAAGACACCCGTAAATGAAAAACTGTTTTTT

V gene: TRBV6-5
D gene: NA
clone size: NA
J gene: TRBJ1-1
CDR3 protein: CASIIEVNTEAFF
CDR3 DNA: TGTGCCAGCATTATAGAGGTGAACACTGAAGCTTTCTTT

V gene: TRBV18
D gene: TRBD1
clone size: NA
J gene: TRBJ2-7
CDR3 protein: CASSPRDRGFYEQYF
CDR3 DNA: TGTGCCAGCTCACCAAGGGACAGGGGTTTCTACGAGCAGTACTTC

V gene: TRBV19
D gene: TRBD2
clone size: NA
J gene: TRBJ2-1
CDR3 protein: CASGGGLAGHEQFF
CDR3 DNA: TGTGCCAGCGGGGGTGGACTAGCAGGACATGAGCAGTTCTTC

V gene: TRBV5-6
D gene: NA
clone size: NA
J gene: TRBJ2-3
CDR3 protein: CASSLLLGAADTQYF
CDR3 DNA: TGTGCCAGCAGCTTGTTGCTGGGGGCTGCAGATACGCAGTATTTT

V gene: TRBV3-1/TRBV3-2
D gene: NA
clone size: once
J gene: TRBJ1-1
CDR3 protein: CASSHLRNTEAFF
CDR3 DNA: TGTGCCAGCAGCCATCTAAGGAACACTGAAGCTTTCTTT

V gene: TRBV6-2/TRBV6-3
D gene: TRBD1
clone size: NA
J gene: TRBJ2-1
CDR3 protein: CASSYLDRATSNEQFF
CDR3 DNA: TGTGCCAGCAGTTACCTAGACAGGGCTACGTCCAATGAGCAGTTCTTC